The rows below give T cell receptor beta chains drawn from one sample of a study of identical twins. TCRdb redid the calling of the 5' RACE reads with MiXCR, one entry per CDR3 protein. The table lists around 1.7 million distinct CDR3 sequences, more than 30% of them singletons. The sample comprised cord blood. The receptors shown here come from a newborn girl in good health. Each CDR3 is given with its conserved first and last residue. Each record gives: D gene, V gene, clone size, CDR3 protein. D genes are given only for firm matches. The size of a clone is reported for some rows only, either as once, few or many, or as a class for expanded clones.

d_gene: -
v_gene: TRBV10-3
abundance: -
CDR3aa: CASQTRENTGELFF

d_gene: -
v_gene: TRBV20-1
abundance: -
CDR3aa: CSARANRAAQETQYF

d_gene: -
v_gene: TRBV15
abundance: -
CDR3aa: CATRVASVNEQFF

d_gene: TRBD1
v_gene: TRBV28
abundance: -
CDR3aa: CASSSTGGSISGNTIYF

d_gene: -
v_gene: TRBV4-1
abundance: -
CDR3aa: CASSHLPVEYNEQFF

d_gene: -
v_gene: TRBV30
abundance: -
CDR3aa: CAWSQSNEQFF

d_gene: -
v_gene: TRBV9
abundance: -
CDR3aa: CASSVVPKYNEQFF

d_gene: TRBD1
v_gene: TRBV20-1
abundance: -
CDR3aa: CSARDRGGRDYGYTF

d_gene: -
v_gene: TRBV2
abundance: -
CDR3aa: CASRSVDSLTGELFF

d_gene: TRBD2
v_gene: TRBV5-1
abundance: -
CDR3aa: CASSGTSGSLNEQYF

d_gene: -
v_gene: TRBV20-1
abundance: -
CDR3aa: CSARDRQGTTEAFF

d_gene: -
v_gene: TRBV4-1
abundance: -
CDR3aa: CASSQAGLNEKLFF

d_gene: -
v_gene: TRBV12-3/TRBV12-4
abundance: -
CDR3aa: CASRDLGPRATTDAQYF

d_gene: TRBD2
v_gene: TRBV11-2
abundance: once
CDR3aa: CASSCDLADNEQYF

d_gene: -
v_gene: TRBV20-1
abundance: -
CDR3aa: CSARVQALNEAFF

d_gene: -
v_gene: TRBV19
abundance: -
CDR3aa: CASSDSDQPQHF

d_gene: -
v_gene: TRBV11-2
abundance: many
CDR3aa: CASSLMAGPYEQYF

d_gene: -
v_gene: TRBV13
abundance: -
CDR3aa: CASSLAKQSTGELFF

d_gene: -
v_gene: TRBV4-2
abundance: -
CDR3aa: CASSQDRGSGGSPLHF

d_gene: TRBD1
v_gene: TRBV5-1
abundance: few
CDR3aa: CASSPGQGAITTEAFF

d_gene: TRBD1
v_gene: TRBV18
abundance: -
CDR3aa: CASSRDRYADTQYF

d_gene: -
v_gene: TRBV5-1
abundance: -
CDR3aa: CASSLRERGYEQYF

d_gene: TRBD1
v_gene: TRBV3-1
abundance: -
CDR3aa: CASSHPGQGRDNEQYF

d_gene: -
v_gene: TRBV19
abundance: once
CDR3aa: CASSIPDTYGYTF

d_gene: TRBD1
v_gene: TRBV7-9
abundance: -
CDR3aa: CASSLVAGGKTQYF

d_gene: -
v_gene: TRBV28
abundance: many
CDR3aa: CASSLRGPYEQYF

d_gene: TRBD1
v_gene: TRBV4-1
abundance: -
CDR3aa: CASSQVFWDRGEETQYF